This T cell receptor (beta chain) was recorded in a study of early T cells in non-severe SARS-CoV-2 infection. In TCRdb, the 5' RACE reads were re-called with MiXCR into one record per CDR3 protein. The data contain approximately 110,000 distinct CDR3 sequences, about 15% of them singletons. Trimming stripped 10 bases from V and 5 bases from J, with 20 bases between. The CDR3 runs 14 residues. Per the germline V gene, CDR1 is SEHNR and CDR2 is FQNEAQ (reference sequence). V gene TRBV7-9 combines with J gene TRBJ1-1; D may be TRBD1 (6 bases). Sequenced sample: whole blood. This receptor was taken from an adult who was a healthcare worker with PCR-confirmed SARS-CoV-2 infection or an uninfected control (not recorded which). This chain's CDR3 is CATQLTQGGTEAFF. The CDR3 DNA follows: TGTGCCACCCAGCTTACACAGGGAGGAACTGAAGCTTTCTTT.